Reported below is one T cell receptor (beta chain). This clone was seen just once. Which antigen it targets is not known. Per-nucleotide qualities are absent, and no much larger clonotype sits a single base away. The CDR3, cysteine through phenylalanine, is 13 amino acids long. Only the CDR3 part of the read is kept: 39 bases, read in frame from the first base. CDR1 and CDR2 are drawn from the germline V gene (reference sequence): SEHNR, FQNEAQ. V was cut back by 2 bases and J by 4 bases, leaving a gap of 7 bases between them. The data originate from a study of blood T cell repertoires in COVID-19 (TCRdb year 2020). In terms of the full investigation: Samples covering the acute and convalescent phases of COVID-19 were provided by collaborators in the United States, Italy and Spain. Samples were obtained from the ongoing ImmuneRACE study (first 160 participants) and from 1,200 or so subjects provided by 6 global collaborators. HLA class I and class II types, where available, came from metadata supplied by the sample provider rather than from assay-based typing. The dataset comprised deeply sampled blood TCRbeta repertoires from subjects exposed to, actively infected with, or recovered from COVID-19. The sample metadata nearly always contained a de-identified subject ID, COVID-19 status, age in years and sex. The prospective study material was composed of cDNA or gDNA derived from T cells, B-cell-depleted T cells, or PBMCs. The repertoires were released in a freely available public database meant as a resource for research on the immune response to SARS-CoV-2.

TCRbeta CDR3 regions were amplified from genomic DNA using the immunoSEQ Assay, a bias-controlled multiplex PCR. Per the original workflow: The number of nucleated cells in each sample was estimated from the amplification of reference gene primers within the assay. To quantify the absolute abundance of each unique TCRbeta CDR3 rearrangement, sequence reads were collapsed and filtered. For each sample, productive Simpson clonality was calculated by taking the square root of Simpson's diversity index across productive rearrangements. TCRdb re-hosts the immuneACCESS table, in-frame sequences only. Its copies lack some clones; in the studies checked, an unresolved V gene accounts for under half of them, and the cause for the rest is not known. The DNA was the basis for D and trimming; V, J and clone size are from that table. The sample has roughly 300,000 clones on record, around 84% of them singletons. About 1.5% of the sample is in the top ten clones.

Results the study describes overall, beyond this receptor: The amount of clinical and demographic metadata varied by source and participant and was provided uncurated.

One collaborating source in Seattle enrolled patients while the patients were actively infected and followed the patients over time throughout the course of disease. The collaborating institutions used their own protocols to collect whole blood in K2EDTA tubes. For TCRbeta analysis, collaborator samples were shipped as frozen whole blood, as isolated PBMCs, or as DNA extracted from either sample type. The clonotype comes from a human donor with COVID-19, enrolled during active disease. The donor label of this sample is uncertain. The rearrangement combines TRBV7-9 with TRBJ2-3, with a tentative D gene TRBD2 over 5 matching bases. Sequencing was carried out using peripheral blood. The DNA is TGTGCCAGCAGCTTATCGAGGGCAGATACGCAGTATTTT. The encoded protein is CASSLSRADTQYF. Outside the CDR3, residues come from the reference TRBV7-9 and TRBJ2-3 proteins, so the full variable domain is: DTGVSQNPRHKITKRGQNVTFRCDPISEHNRLYWYRQTLGQGPEFLTYFQNEAQLEKSRLLSDRFSAERPKGSFSTLEIQRTEQGDSAMYLCASSLSRADTQYFGPGTRLTVL.